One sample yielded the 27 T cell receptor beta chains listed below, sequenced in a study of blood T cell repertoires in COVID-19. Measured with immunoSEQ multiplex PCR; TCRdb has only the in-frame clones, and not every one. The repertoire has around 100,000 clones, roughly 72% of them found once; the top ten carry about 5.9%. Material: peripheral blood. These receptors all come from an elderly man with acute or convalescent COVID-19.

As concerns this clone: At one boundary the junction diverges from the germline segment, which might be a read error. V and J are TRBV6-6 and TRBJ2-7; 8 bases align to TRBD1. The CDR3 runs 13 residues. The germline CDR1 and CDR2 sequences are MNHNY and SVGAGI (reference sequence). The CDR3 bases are TGTGCCAGCAGTTACTCTTCCGGACAGGGCCTCTTCTTC. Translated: CASSYSSGQGLFF.

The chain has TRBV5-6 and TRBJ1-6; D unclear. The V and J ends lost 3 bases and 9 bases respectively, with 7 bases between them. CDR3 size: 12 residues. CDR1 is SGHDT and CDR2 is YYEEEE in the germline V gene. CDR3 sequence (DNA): TGTGCCAGCAGCTCGGTTTTTTCACCCCTCCACTTT. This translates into CASSSVFSPLHF.

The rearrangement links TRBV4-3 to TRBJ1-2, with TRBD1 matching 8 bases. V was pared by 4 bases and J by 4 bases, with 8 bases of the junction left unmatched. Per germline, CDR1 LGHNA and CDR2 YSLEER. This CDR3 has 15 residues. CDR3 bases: TGCGCCAGCAGCCCTGTCGGACAGGGAGCCTATGGCTACACCTTC. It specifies CASSPVGQGAYGYTF.

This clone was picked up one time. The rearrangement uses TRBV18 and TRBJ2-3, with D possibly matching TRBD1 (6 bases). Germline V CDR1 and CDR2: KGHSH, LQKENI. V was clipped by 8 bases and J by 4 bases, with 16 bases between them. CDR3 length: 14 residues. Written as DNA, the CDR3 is TGTGCCAGCCCAAGATTAGGGGGTTCAGATACGCAGTATTTT. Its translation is CASPRLGGSDTQYF.

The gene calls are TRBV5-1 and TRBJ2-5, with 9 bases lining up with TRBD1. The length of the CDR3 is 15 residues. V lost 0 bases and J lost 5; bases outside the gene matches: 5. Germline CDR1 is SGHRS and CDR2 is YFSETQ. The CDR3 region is CASSLEWGQGETQYF. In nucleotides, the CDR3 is TGCGCCAGCAGCTTGGAATGGGGACAGGGTGAGACCCAGTACTTC.

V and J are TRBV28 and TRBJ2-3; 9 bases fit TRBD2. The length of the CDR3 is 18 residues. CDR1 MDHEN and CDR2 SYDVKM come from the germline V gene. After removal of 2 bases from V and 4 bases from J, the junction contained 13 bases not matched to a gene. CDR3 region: CASSLVQIRAGGPDTQYF. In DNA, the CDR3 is TGTGCCAGCAGTTTAGTTCAGATCAGGGCGGGAGGGCCAGATACGCAGTATTTT. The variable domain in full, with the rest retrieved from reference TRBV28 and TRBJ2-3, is DVKVTQSSRYLVKRTGEKVFLECVQDMDHENMFWYRQDPGLGLRLIYFSYDVKMKEKGDIPEGYSVSREKKERFSLILESASTNQTSMYLCASSLVQIRAGGPDTQYFGPGTRLTVL.

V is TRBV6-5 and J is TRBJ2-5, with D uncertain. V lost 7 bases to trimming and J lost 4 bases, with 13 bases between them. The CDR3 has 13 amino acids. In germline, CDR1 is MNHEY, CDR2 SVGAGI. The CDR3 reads CASTLNIRETQYF. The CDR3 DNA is TGTGCCAGCACCCTGAACATCAGAGAGACCCAGTACTTC.

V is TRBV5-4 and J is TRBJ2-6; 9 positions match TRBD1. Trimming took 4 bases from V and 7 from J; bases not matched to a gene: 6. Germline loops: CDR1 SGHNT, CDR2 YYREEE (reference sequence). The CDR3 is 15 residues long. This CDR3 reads CASSRRQGEANVLTF. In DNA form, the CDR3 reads TGTGCCAGCAGCAGGAGACAGGGGGAAGCCAACGTCCTGACTTTC.

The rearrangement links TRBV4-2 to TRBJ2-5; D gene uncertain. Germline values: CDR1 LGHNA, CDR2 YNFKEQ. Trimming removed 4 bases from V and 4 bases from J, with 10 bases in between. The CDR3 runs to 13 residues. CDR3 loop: CASSPSGGETQYF. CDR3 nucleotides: TGTGCCAGCAGCCCTTCCGGCGGAGAGACCCAGTACTTC.

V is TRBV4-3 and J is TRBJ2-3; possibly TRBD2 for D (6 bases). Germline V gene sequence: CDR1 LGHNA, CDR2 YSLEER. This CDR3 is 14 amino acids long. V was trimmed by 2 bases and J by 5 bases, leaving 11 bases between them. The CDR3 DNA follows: TGCGCCAGCAGCCAATCCCTGGGGGGAGATACGCAGTATTTT. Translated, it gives CASSQSLGGDTQYF.

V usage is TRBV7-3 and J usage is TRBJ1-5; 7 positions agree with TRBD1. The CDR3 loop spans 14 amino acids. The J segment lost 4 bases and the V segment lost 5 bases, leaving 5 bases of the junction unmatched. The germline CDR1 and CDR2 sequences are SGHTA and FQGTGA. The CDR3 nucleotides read TGTGCCAGCAGCCCGCAGGGGGGAAATCAGCCCCAGCATTTT. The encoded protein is CASSPQGGNQPQHF.

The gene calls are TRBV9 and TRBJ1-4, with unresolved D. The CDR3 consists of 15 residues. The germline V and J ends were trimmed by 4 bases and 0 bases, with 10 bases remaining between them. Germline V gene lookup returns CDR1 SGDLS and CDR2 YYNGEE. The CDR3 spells CASSPDLSTNEKLFF. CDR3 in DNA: TGTGCCAGCAGCCCAGATCTCTCAACTAATGAAAAACTGTTTTTT.

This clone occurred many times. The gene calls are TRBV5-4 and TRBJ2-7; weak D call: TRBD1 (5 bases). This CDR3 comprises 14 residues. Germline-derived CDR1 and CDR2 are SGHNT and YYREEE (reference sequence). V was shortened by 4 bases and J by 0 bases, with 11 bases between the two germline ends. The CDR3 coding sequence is TGTGCCAGCAGCGTCGAACAGGCCTCCTACGAGCAGTACTTC. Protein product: CASSVEQASYEQYF.

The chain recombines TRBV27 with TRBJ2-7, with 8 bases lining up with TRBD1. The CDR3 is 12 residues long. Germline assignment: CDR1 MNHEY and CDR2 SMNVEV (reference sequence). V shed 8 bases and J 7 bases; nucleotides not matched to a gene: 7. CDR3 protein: CASGTTGGEQYF. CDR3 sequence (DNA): TGTGCCAGCGGCACCACAGGGGGGGAGCAGTACTTC.

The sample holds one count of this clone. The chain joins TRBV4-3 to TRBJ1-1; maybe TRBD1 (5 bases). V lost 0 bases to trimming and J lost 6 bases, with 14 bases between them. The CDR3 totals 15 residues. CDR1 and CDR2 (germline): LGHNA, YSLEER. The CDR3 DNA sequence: TGCGCCAGCAGCCAAGATACCGCTTTAGGGGCTGAAGCTTTCTTT. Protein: CASSQDTALGAEAFF.

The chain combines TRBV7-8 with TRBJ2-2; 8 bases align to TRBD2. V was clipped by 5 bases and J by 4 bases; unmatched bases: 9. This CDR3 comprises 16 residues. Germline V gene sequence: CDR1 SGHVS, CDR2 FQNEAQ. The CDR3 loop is CASSQTSGSVTGELFF. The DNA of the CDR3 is TGTGCCAGCAGCCAAACGAGCGGGAGTGTCACCGGGGAGCTGTTTTTT.

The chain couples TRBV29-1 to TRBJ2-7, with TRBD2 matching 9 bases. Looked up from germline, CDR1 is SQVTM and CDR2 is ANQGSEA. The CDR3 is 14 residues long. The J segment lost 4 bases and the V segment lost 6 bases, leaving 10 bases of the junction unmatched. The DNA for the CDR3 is TGCAGCGTCGAGGGGGCTAGCGGGATGTACGAGCAGTACTTC. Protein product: CSVEGASGMYEQYF.

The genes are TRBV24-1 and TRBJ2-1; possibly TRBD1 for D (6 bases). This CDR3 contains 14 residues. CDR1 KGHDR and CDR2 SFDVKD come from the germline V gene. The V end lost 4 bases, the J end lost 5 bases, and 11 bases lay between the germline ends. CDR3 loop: CATSEWTANNEQFF. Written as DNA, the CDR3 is TGTGCCACCAGTGAATGGACAGCTAACAATGAGCAGTTCTTC.

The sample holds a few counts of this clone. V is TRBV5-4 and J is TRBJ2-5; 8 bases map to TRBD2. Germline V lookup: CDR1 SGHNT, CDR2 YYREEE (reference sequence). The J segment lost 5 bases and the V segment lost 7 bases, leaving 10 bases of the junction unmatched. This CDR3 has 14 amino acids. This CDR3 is CASGLGTRLETQYF. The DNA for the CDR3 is TGTGCCAGCGGGTTGGGGACTAGGTTGGAGACCCAGTACTTC.

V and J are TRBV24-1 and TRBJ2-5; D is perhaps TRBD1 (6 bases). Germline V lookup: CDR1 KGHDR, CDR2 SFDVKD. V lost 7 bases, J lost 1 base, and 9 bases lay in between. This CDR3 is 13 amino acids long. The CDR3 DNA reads TGTGCCACCAGAAGGACAGCCCAAGAGACCCAGTACTTC. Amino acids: CATRRTAQETQYF.

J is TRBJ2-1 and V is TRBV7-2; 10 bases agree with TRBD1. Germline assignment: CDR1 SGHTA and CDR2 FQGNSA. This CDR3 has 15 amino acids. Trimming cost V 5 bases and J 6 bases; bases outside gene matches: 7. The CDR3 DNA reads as TGTGCCAGCAGCCAGGACAGGGGGATCGGCAATGAGCAGTTCTTC. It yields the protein CASSQDRGIGNEQFF.

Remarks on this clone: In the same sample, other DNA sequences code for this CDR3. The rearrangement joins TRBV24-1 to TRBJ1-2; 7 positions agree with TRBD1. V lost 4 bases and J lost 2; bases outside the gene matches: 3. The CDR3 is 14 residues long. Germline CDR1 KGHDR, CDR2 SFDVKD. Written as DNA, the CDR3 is TGTGCCACCAGTGAGGGGACAGCCAACTATGGCTACACCTTC. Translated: CATSEGTANYGYTF.

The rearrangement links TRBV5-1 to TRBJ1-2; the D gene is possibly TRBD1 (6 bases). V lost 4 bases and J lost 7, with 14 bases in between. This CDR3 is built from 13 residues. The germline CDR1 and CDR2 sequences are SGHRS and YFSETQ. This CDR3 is CASSTDSFGGYTF. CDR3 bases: TGCGCCAGCAGCACGGACAGCTTCGGTGGCTACACCTTC.

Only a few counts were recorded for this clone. The CDR3 region is CAWNQGGEQFF. For the CDR3, the DNA is TGTGCCTGGAACCAGGGAGGTGAGCAGTTCTTC. The chain carries TRBV30 and TRBJ2-1; possibly TRBD2 for D (6 bases). V was pared by 4 bases and J by 9 bases, with 10 bases between. Per the germline V gene, CDR1 is GTSNPN and CDR2 is SVGIG (reference sequence). The CDR3 consists of 11 residues. Together with reference TRBV30 and TRBJ2-1, the CDR3 gives the full variable domain: SQTIHQWPATLVQPVGSPLSLECTVEGTSNPNLYWYRQAAGRGLQLLFYSVGIGQISSEVPQNLSASRPQDRQFILSSKKLLLSDSGFYLCAWNQGGEQFFGPGTRLTVL.

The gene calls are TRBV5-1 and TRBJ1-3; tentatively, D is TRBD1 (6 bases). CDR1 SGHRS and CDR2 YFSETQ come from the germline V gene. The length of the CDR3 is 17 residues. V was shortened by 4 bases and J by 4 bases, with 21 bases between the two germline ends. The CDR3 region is CASSLAPPGTPGNTIYF. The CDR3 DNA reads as TGCGCCAGCAGCCTCGCCCCTCCTGGGACACCGGGAAACACCATATATTTT.

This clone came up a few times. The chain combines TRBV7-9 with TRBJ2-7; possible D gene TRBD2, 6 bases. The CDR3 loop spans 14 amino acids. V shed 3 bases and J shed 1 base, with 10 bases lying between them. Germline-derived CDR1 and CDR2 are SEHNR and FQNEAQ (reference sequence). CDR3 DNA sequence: TGTGCCAGCAGCTTTTGGGACTCGTCCTACGAGCAGTACTTC. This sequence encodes CASSFWDSSYEQYF.

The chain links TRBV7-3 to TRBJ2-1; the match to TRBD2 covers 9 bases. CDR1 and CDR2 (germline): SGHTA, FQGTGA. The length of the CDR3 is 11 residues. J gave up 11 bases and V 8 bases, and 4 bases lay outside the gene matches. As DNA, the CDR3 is TGTGCCAGCGGGACTAGCACTAAGCAGTTCTTC. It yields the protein CASGTSTKQFF.